This T cell receptor beta chain is from a study of blood T cell repertoires in COVID-19. About the study: The United States, Italy and Spain were the sources of the acute and convalescent COVID-19 samples. PBMCs, B-cell-depleted T cells, or T cells provided the cDNA or gDNA that made up the material.

This clone was counted a single time. This CDR3 spans 15 amino acids. V lost 1 base and J 6 bases, leaving 13 bases between the germline ends. Germline CDR1 reads SGHTA; CDR2 reads FQGNSA. As originally analysed: Reference gene primer amplification in the assay estimated nucleated cell counts. TCRdb's table, derived via immunoSEQ multiplex PCR, lists solely in-frame clones and lacks some. V, J and clone size derive from that table, while D and trimming were established from the DNA sequence. Of 90,000 to 120,000 clones listed, 80% are singletons. This rearrangement joins TRBV7-2 to TRBJ1-5; D call uncertain. The receptor's source is a man in his sixties or seventies with acute or convalescent COVID-19. Sequenced: peripheral blood. The CDR3 sequence: CASSLGILSSQPQHF. For the CDR3, the DNA is TGTGCCAGCAGCTTAGGAATACTCTCTTCTCAGCCCCAGCATTTT.